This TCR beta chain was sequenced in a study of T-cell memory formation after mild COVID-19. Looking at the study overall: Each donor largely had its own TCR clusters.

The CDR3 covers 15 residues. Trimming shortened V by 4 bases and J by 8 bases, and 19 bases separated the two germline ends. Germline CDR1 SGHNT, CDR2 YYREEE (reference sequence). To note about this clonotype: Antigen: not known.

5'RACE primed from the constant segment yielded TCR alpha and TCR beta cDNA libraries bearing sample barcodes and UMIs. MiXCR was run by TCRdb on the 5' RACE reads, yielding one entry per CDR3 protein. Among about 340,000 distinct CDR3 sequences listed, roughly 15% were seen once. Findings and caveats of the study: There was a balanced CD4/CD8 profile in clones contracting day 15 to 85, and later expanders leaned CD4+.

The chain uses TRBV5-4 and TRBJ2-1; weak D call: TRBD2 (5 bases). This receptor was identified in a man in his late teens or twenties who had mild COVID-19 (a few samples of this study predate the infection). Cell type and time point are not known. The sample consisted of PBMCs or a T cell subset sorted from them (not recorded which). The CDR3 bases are TGTGCCAGCAGCGGCCCGGGAATCCCGTACGATGAGCAGTTCTTC. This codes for CASSGPGIPYDEQFF.